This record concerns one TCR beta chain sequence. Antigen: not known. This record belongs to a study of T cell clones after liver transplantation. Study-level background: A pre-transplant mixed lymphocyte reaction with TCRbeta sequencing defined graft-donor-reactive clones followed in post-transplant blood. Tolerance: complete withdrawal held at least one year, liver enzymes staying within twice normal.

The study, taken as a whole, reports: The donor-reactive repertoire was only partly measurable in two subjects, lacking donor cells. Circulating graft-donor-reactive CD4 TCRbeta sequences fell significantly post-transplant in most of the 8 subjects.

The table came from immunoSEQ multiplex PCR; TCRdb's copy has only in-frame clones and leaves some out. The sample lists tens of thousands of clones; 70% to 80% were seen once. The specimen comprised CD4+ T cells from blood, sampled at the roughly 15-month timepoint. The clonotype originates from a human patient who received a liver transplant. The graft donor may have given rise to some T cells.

CDR3 DNA: TGTGCCAGCAGCTTAGTTGGTAGCGGGAGCAATGAGCAGTTCTTC. Residues: CASSLVGSGSNEQFF. The V and J genes are TRBV7-9 and TRBJ2-1, with TRBD2 matching over 9 bases. CDR3 length: 15 amino acids. After removal of 1 base from V and 6 bases from J, the junction contained 4 bases not matched to a gene. The germline CDR1 and CDR2 sequences are SEHNR and FQNEAQ (reference sequence).